This T cell receptor (beta chain) was sequenced in a study of response to subunit inactivated influenza vaccine (dated by TCRdb to 2016 to 2019). Study-level background: Deep quantitative T cell receptor repertoire profiling was used in the study to track responses to a trivalent subunit inactivated influenza vaccine.

Study-level results and caveats: According to the authors, only a limited number of new T cells may be recruited by each seasonal influenza vaccination.

Comment on this clonotype: The clone's antigen remains unknown. No base qualities exist here, and no much larger clone lies one base off it.

The method behind the library was RT-PCR. The data were produced on an Illumina HiSeq 2500. The public sequencing data were trimmed at Q25 with fastp and processed into clonotypes with MiXCR by TCRdb, which kept only in-frame beta chains. All rows with the same CDR3 protein become a single entry with the most common DNA and genes. The sample profile shows about 700,000 distinct CDR3 sequences; about 15% of them were found once. The leading ten clones occupy around 6.5% of the sample. CDR1 and CDR2 (SGHDT, YYEEEE) derive from the germline V gene. Relative to germline, V is 5 bases shorter and J is 3 bases shorter, with 12 bases between their ends. Measured from the cysteine to the phenylalanine, the CDR3 is 14 residues long. Only CDR3 DNA is held: 42 bases, read in frame from base 1.

This chain joins TRBV5-6 to TRBJ2-1, with the D segment identity uncertain. The input for sequencing was PBMCs from blood, taken less than 15 days before vaccination. The clonotype originates from a man aged 50-60 years who received an inactivated influenza vaccine. Donor details come from another sample of the same person, matched by shared clones. The DNA sequence is as follows: TGTGCCAGCAGTCATTACCGACGCTACAATGAGCAGTTCTTC. It translates as CASSHYRRYNEQFF.